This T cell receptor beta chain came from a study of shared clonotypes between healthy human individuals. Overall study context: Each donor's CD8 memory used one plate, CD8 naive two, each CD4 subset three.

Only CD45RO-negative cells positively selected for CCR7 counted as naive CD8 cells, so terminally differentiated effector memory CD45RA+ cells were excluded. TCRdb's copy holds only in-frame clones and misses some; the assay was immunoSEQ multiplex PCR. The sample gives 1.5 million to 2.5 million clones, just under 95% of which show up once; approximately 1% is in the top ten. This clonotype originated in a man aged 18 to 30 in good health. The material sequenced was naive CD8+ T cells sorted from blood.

CDR3 nucleotide sequence: TGTGCCAGCAGCTTAGGGGCGGGGGACCCCTATGGCTACACCTTC. Translating gives CASSLGAGDPYGYTF. The chain couples TRBV7-3 to TRBJ1-2; D possibly corresponds to TRBD1 (5 bases). The CDR3 extends over 15 amino acids. V lost 2 bases and J 4 bases, leaving 14 bases between the germline ends. Germline-derived CDR1 and CDR2 are SGHTA and FQGTGA.